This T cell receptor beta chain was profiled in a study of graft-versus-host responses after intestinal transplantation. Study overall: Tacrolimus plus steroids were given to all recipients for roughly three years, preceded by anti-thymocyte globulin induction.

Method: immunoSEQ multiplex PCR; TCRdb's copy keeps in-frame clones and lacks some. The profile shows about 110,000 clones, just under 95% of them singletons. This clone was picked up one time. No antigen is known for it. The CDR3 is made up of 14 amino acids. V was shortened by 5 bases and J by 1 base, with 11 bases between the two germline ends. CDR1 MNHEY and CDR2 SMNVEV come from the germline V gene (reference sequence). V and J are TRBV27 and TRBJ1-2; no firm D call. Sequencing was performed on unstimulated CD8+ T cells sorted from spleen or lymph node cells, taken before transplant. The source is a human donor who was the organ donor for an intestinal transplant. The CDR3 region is CASSPSGSNYGYTF. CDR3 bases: TGTGCCAGCAGTCCCTCCGGTAGTAACTATGGCTACACCTTC.